The 8 T cell receptor beta chains reported below all come from one sample, sequenced in a study of T cells after yellow fever vaccination. Each CDR3 protein is one row after TCRdb ran MiXCR on the 5' RACE reads. The table shows tens of thousands of distinct CDR3 sequences, with around 7.9% occurring only once. Sequences were derived from CD8+ T cells sorted from PBMCs, sampled 10 to 11 days after the first yellow fever vaccination. Receptors were obtained from a man younger than 35 who received the YFV17D yellow fever vaccine.

In this sample, this clonotype turned up many times. The V call is TRBV5-6, the J call TRBJ2-7, with TRBD1 identical over 7 bases. The CDR3 contains 13 residues. Trimming took 3 bases from V and 0 from J; bases not matched to a gene: 0. Germline loops: CDR1 SGHDT, CDR2 YYEEEE. CDR3 sequence (DNA): TGTGCCAGCAGCTGGGACAGCTCCTACGAGCAGTACGTC. This encodes CASSWDSSYEQYV.

The V and J genes are TRBV13 and TRBJ2-7; D perhaps matches TRBD1 (5 bases). This CDR3 has 14 residues. V was cut by 5 bases and J by 5 bases, with 16 bases left in between. Germline V lookup: CDR1 PRHDT, CDR2 FYEKMQ (reference sequence). CDR3 in DNA: TGTGCCAGCAGCCAGGGTGGCGATCGAAACGAGCAGTACGTC. Encoded protein: CASSQGGDRNEQYV.

This clonotype was recorded at least ten times. The CDR3 sequence: CASSLLRVIVPDTQYF. The DNA of the CDR3 is TGTGCCAGCAGTTTACTTAGGGTAATAGTGCCAGATACGCAGTATTTT. The rearrangement links TRBV6-5 to TRBJ2-3; no clear D. V was clipped by 4 bases and J by 4 bases, with 18 bases between them. Germline V lookup: CDR1 MNHEY, CDR2 SVGAGI. This CDR3 has 16 residues.

This clonotype was seen many times. The CDR3 loop reads CASSRRGGQPQHF. For the CDR3, the DNA is TGTGCCAGCAGTCGAAGAGGTGGTCAGCCCCAGCATTTT. The chain combines TRBV27 with TRBJ1-5; no definite D call. Germline V CDR1 and CDR2: MNHEY, SMNVEV (reference sequence). This CDR3 comprises 13 residues. Trimming removed 5 bases at V and 6 bases at J, with 11 bases between.

On this clonotype: One end of the junction does not line up with germline, which may come from a read error. V usage is TRBV7-7 and J usage is TRBJ2-5; a weak D match, TRBD2 (5 bases). Germline CDR1 reads SSHAT; CDR2 reads FNYEAQ (reference sequence). This CDR3 is built from 15 residues. The CDR3 here is CASSPIGRGEETQYF. The CDR3, as DNA: TGTGCTAGCAGCCCCATTGGCCGTGGGGAGGAGACCCAGTACTTC.

The gene calls are TRBV11-3 and TRBJ2-3; D gene ambiguous. V was shortened by 0 bases and J by 1 base, with 5 bases between the two germline ends. The CDR3 runs to 14 residues. Germline CDR1 and CDR2: SGHNT and YENEEA. CDR3 residues: CASSLDGRTDTQYF. In nucleotides, the CDR3 is TGTGCCAGCAGCTTAGATGGGCGCACAGATACGCAGTATTTT.

This clonotype was picked up a small number of times. One end of the junction is discordant with germline, which a read error may explain. V gene TRBV7-2 combines with J gene TRBJ2-6, with TRBD1 as a possible D gene (6 bases). The CDR3 totals 15 residues. Germline V gene lookup returns CDR1 SGHTA and CDR2 FQGNSA. This CDR3 is CASSFEGKGVNVLTF. CDR3 DNA: TGTGCCAGCAGCTTCGAGGGGAAGGGGGTCAACGTCCTGACTTTC.

This clonotype occurred many times. The gene calls are TRBV7-8 and TRBJ1-1; D remains ambiguous. Germline V lookup: CDR1 SGHVS, CDR2 FQNEAQ. This CDR3 is 15 amino acids long. Trimming shortened V by 5 bases and J by 3 bases, and 16 bases separated the two germline ends. CDR3 in amino acids: CASSPNYGSDTEAFF. The CDR3 bases are TGTGCCAGCAGCCCGAATTACGGAAGCGACACTGAAGCTTTCTTT. Looking up the rest from reference TRBV7-8 and TRBJ1-1 gives the full variable domain: GAGVSQSPRYKVAKRGQDVALRCDPISGHVSLFWYQQALGQGPEFLTYFQNEAQLDKSGLPSDRFFAERPEGSVSTLKIQRTQQEDSAVYLCASSPNYGSDTEAFFGQGTRLTVV.